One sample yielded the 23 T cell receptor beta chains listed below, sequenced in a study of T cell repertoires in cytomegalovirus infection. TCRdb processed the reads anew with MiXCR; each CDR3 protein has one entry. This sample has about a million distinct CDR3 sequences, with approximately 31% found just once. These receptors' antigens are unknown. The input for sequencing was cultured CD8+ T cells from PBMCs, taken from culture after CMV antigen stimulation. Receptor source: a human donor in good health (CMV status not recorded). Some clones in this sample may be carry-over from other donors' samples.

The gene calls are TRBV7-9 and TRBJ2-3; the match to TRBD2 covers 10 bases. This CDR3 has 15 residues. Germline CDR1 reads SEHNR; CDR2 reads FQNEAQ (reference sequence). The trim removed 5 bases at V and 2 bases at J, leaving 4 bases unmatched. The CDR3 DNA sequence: TGTGCCAGCAGCCACGGGACTAGCGACACAGATACGCAGTATTTT. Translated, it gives CASSHGTSDTDTQYF.

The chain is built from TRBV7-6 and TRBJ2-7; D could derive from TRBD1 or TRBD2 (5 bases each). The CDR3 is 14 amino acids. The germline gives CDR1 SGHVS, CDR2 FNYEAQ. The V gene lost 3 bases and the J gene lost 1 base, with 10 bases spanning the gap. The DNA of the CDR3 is TGTGCCAGCAGCTTGGGGACGGAATCCTACGAGCAGTACTTC. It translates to CASSLGTESYEQYF.

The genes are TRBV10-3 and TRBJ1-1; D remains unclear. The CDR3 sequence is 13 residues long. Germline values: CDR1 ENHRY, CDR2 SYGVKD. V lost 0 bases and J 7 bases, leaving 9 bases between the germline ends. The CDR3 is CAISESSGFEAFF. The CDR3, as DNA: TGTGCCATCAGTGAGTCGAGTGGGTTTGAAGCTTTCTTT.

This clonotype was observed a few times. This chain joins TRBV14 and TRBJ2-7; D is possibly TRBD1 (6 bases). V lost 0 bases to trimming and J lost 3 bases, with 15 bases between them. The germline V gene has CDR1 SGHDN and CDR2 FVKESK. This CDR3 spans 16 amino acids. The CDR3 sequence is CASSQDRQGSYYEQYV. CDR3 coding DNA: TGTGCCAGCAGCCAAGATCGTCAGGGGAGCTACTACGAGCAGTACGTC.

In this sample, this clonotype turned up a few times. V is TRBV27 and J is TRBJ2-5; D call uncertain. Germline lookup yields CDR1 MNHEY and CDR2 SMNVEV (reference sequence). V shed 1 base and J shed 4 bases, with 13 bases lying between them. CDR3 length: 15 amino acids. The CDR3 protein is CASSLYPAGSETQYF. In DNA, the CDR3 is TGTGCCAGCAGTTTATACCCGGCAGGTTCAGAGACCCAGTACTTC.

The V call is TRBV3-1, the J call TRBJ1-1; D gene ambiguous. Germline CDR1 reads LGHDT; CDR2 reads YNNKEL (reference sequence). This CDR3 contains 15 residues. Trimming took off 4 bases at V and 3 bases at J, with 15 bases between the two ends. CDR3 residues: CASSPGRVKDTEAFF. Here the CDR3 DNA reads TGTGCCAGCAGCCCGGGTAGGGTGAAGGACACTGAAGCTTTCTTT.

The CDR3 sequence: CASSLDWEGNHAFLKAETQYF. The CDR3 bases are TGTGCCAGCAGCTTAGATTGGGAAGGGAACCATGCCTTCCTAAAGGCGGAGACCCAGTACTTC. The rearrangement links TRBV11-3 to TRBJ2-5; D gene unclear. CDR3 size: 21 residues. V lost 0 bases and J lost 5, with 31 bases in between. Germline CDR1 and CDR2: SGHNT and YENEEA. Looking up the rest from reference TRBV11-3 and TRBJ2-5 gives the full variable domain: EAGVVQSPRYKIIEKKQPVAFWCNPISGHNTLYWYLQNLGQGPELLIRYENEEAVDDSQLPKDRFSAERLKGVDSTLKIQPAELGDSAVYLCASSLDWEGNHAFLKAETQYFGPGTRLLVL.

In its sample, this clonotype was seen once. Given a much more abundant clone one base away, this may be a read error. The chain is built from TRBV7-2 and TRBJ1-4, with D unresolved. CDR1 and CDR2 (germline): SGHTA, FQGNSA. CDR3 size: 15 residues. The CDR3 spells CASSLDPGVNEKLCF. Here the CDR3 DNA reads TGTGCCAGCAGCTTAGATCCCGGGGTTAATGAAAAACTGTGTTTT. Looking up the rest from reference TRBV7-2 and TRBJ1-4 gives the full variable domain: GAGVSQSPSNKVTEKGKDVELRCDPISGHTALYWYRQSLGQGLEFLIYFQGNSAPDKSGLPSDRFSAERTGGSVSTLTIQRTQQEDSAVYLCASSLDPGVNEKLCFGSGTQLSVL.

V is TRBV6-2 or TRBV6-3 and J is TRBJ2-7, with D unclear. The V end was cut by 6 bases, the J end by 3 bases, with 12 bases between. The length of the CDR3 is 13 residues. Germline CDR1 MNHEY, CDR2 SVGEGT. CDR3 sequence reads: CASSLNSIYEQYV. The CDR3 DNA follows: TGTGCCAGCAGCCTTAACTCCATCTACGAGCAGTACGTC.

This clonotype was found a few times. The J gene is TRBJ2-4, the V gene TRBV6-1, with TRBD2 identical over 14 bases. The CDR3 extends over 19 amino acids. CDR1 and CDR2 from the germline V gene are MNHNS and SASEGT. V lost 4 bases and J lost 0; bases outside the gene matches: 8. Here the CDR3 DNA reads TGTGCCAGCAGTGGGGGACTAGCGGGGGCCCTACTAGCCAAAAACATTCAGTACTTC. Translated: CASSGGLAGALLAKNIQYF.

CDR3 nucleotides: TGTGCCAGCAGCCCTGGGGGGGAACATACGCAGTATTTT. This translates into CASSPGGEHTQYF. The chain uses TRBV7-9 and TRBJ2-3, with 7 positions matching TRBD2. Germline CDR1 reads SEHNR; CDR2 reads FQNEAQ (reference sequence). The CDR3 length is 13 residues. V dropped 5 bases and J dropped 7; count of bases not matched to a gene: 6.

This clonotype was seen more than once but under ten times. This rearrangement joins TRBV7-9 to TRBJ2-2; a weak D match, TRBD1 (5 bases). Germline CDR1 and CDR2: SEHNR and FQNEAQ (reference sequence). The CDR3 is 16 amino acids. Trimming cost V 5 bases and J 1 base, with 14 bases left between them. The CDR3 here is CASSPVVGLNTGELFF. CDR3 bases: TGTGCCAGCAGCCCCGTCGTGGGGCTGAACACCGGGGAGCTGTTTTTT.

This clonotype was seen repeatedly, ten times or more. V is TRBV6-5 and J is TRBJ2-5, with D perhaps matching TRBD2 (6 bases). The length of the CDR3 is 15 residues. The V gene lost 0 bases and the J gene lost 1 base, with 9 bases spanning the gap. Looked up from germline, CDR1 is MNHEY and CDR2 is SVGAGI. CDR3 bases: TGTGCCAGCAGTTACTCTGGGGGAGGCCAAGAGACCCAGTACTTC. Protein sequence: CASSYSGGGQETQYF.

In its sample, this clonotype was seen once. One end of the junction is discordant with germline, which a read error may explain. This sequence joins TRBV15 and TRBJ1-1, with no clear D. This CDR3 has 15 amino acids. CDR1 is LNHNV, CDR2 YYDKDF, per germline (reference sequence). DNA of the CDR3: TGTGCCACTAGCAGAGATCAAAGCTTGAACACTGAAGCTTTCTTT. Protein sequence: CATSRDQSLNTEAFF.

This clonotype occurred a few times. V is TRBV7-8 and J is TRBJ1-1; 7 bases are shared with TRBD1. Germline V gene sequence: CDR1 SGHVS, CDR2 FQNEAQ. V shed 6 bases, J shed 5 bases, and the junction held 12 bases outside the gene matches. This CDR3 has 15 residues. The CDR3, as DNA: TGTGCCAGCAGTCCCTTCAGGGGGGTGAGGACTGAAGCTTTCTTT. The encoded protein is CASSPFRGVRTEAFF.

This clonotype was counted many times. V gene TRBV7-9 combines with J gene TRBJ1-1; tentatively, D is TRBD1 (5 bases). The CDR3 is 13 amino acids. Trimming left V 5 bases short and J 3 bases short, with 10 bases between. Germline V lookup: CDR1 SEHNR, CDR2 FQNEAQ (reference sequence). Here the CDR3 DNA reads TGTGCCAGCAGCCCAGGGAGAGACACTGAAGCTTTCTTT. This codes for CASSPGRDTEAFF.

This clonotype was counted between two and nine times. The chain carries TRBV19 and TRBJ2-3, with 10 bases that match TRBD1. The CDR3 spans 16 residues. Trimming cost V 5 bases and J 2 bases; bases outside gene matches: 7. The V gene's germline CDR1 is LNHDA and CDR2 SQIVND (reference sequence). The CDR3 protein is CASSSRQGAYTDTQYF. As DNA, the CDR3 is TGTGCCAGTAGTTCCCGACAGGGGGCTTACACAGATACGCAGTATTTT.

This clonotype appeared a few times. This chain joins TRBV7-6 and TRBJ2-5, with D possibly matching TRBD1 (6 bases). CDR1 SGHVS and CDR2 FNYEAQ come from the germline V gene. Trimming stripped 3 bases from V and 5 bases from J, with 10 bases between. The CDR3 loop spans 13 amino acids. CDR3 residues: CASSLDRRETQYF. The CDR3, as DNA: TGTGCCAGCAGCTTGGACAGACGGGAGACCCAGTACTTC.

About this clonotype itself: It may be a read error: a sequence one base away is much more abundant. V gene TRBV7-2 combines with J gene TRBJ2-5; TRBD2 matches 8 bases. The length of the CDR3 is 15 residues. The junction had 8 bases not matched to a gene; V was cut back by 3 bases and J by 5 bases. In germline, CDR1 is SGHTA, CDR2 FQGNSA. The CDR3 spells CASSFSSGWTETQYF. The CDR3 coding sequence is TGTGCCAGCAGCTTTTCTAGCGGGTGGACGGAGACCCAGTACTTC.

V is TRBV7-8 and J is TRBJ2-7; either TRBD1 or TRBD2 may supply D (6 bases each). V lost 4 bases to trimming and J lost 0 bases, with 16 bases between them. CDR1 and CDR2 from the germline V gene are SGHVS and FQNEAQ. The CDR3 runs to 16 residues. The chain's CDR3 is CASSSPGASPSYEQYF. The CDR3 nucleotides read TGTGCCAGCAGCTCGCCGGGGGCCTCACCCTCCTACGAGCAGTACTTC. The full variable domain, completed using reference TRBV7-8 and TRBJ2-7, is GAGVSQSPRYKVAKRGQDVALRCDPISGHVSLFWYQQALGQGPEFLTYFQNEAQLDKSGLPSDRFFAERPEGSVSTLKIQRTQQEDSAVYLCASSSPGASPSYEQYFGPGTRLTVT.

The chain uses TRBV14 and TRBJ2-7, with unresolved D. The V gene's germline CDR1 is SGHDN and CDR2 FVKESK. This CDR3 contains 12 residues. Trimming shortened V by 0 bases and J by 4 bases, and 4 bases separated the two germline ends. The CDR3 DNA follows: TGTGCCAGCAGCCAAGATACATACGAGCAGTACGTC. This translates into CASSQDTYEQYV.

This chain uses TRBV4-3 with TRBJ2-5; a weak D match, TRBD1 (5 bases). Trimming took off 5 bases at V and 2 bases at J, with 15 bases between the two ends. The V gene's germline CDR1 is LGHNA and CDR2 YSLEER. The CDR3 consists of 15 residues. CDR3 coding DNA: TGCGCCAGCAGCAGACGACAGTACCCTCAAGAGACCCAGTACTTC. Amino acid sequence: CASSRRQYPQETQYF.

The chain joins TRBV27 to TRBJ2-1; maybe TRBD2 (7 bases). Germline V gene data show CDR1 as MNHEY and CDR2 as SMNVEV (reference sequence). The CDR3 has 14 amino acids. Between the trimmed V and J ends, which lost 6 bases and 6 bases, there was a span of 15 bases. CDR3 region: CASSPGGGVNEQFF. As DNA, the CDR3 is TGTGCCAGCAGCCCAGGAGGGGGGGTCAATGAGCAGTTCTTC.